A selection of T cell receptor beta chains follows, all from one sample in a study of graft-versus-host responses after intestinal transplantation. TCRdb keeps only in-frame clones here, not all; method: immunoSEQ multiplex PCR. The sample carries 60,000 or so clones, under 95% recorded once. The sample here was PBMCs, taken about 120 days after intestinal transplantation. The receptors derive from a human patient who received an intestinal transplant, so some T cells may come from the graft donor. The CDR3 runs from the conserved cysteine through the conserved F or W. D genes are given only for firm matches. Where a row states a size, it is once, few, many or the class of an expanded clone; other rows omit it.

CDR3nt: TGTGCCAGCAGCTCGCTAACTGGGACCGGGGAGCTGTTTTTT
CDR3aa: CASSSLTGTGELFF
abundance: -
d_gene: -
v_gene: TRBV13
j_gene: TRBJ2-2

CDR3nt: TGCAGCGTTTCCGACATAGACGAGCAGTACTTC
CDR3aa: CSVSDIDEQYF
abundance: once
d_gene: -
v_gene: TRBV29-1
j_gene: TRBJ2-7

CDR3nt: TGTGCCAGCAGCTTGGGGGCAGGTACTGGCGAGCAGTACTTC
CDR3aa: CASSLGAGTGEQYF
abundance: -
d_gene: -
v_gene: TRBV5-5
j_gene: TRBJ2-7

CDR3nt: TGTGCCAGCAGTTTCAGACAGGTAGCCACTGAAGCTTTCTTT
CDR3aa: CASSFRQVATEAFF
abundance: -
d_gene: -
v_gene: TRBV28
j_gene: TRBJ1-1

CDR3nt: TGTGCCAGCAGGGGACAGGGCGGTCAGCCCCAGCATTTT
CDR3aa: CASRGQGGQPQHF
abundance: -
d_gene: TRBD1
v_gene: TRBV6-5
j_gene: TRBJ1-5

CDR3nt: TGCAGCGTTGAAGGATTTTCTGGGGCCAACGTCCTGACTTTC
CDR3aa: CSVEGFSGANVLTF
abundance: -
d_gene: -
v_gene: TRBV29-1
j_gene: TRBJ2-6

CDR3nt: TGTGCCAGCTCGGGGGCACTCACACTACATGGCTACACCTTC
CDR3aa: CASSGALTLHGYTF
abundance: -
d_gene: -
v_gene: TRBV28
j_gene: TRBJ1-2

CDR3nt: TGCGCCAGCAGCTCAGGACAGGGCAAAGAGACCCAGTACTTC
CDR3aa: CASSSGQGKETQYF
abundance: few
d_gene: TRBD1
v_gene: TRBV5-1
j_gene: TRBJ2-5

CDR3nt: TGTGCCAGCAGCCAAGCCGGGTATGGCTACACCTTC
CDR3aa: CASSQAGYGYTF
abundance: -
d_gene: -
v_gene: TRBV4-2
j_gene: TRBJ1-2

CDR3nt: TGTGCCAGCAGTTTATCCGGGGGATATTCGCCCCTCCACTTT
CDR3aa: CASSLSGGYSPLHF
abundance: -
d_gene: -
v_gene: TRBV27
j_gene: TRBJ1-6

CDR3nt: TGCGCCAGCAGCTGGGCAGGGGGAATGAACACTGAAGCTTTCTTT
CDR3aa: CASSWAGGMNTEAFF
abundance: -
d_gene: TRBD1
v_gene: TRBV5-1
j_gene: TRBJ1-1

CDR3nt: TGTGCCAGCAGCTTAGAGATGAACACTGAAGCTTTCTTT
CDR3aa: CASSLEMNTEAFF
abundance: -
d_gene: -
v_gene: TRBV7-9
j_gene: TRBJ1-1

CDR3nt: TGTGCCAGCAGCTTGGAGGGAAACTATGGCTACACCTTC
CDR3aa: CASSLEGNYGYTF
abundance: -
d_gene: -
v_gene: TRBV5-4
j_gene: TRBJ1-2

CDR3nt: TGTGCCAGTAGGCTGAACCGGGACAGTGCATCCCAGCATTTT
CDR3aa: CASRLNRDSASQHF
abundance: -
d_gene: TRBD1
v_gene: TRBV19
j_gene: TRBJ1-5

CDR3nt: TGTGCCAGCAGCTTCGAAGGCGAGCAGTACTTC
CDR3aa: CASSFEGEQYF
abundance: -
d_gene: -
v_gene: TRBV11-2
j_gene: TRBJ2-7

CDR3nt: TGTGCCAGCAGTTCACCGGGACTAGCGGGGGCAGGGGAGACCCAGTACTTC
CDR3aa: CASSSPGLAGAGETQYF
abundance: -
d_gene: TRBD2
v_gene: TRBV28
j_gene: TRBJ2-5

CDR3nt: TGTGCCAGCAGTGAAGCTGTAGCGGGAGTTTCCGAGCAGTACTTC
CDR3aa: CASSEAVAGVSEQYF
abundance: -
d_gene: TRBD2
v_gene: TRBV2
j_gene: TRBJ2-7

CDR3nt: TGTGCCACCAGCAGGAACAGGGGGAGGTTTGGTGAAAAACTGTTTTTT
CDR3aa: CATSRNRGRFGEKLFF
abundance: -
d_gene: TRBD1
v_gene: TRBV15
j_gene: TRBJ1-4

CDR3nt: TGTGCCAGCTGGGCCGGGACGCCCTACAATGAGCAGTTCTTC
CDR3aa: CASWAGTPYNEQFF
abundance: -
d_gene: -
v_gene: TRBV27
j_gene: TRBJ2-1

CDR3nt: TGTGCCAGCAGCCAAGACGGAGACAATCAGCCCCAGCATTTT
CDR3aa: CASSQDGDNQPQHF
abundance: -
d_gene: -
v_gene: TRBV4-2
j_gene: TRBJ1-5

CDR3nt: TGCGCCAGCAGCTTGACAGGAGATAATTCACCCCTCCACTTT
CDR3aa: CASSLTGDNSPLHF
abundance: -
d_gene: -
v_gene: TRBV5-1
j_gene: TRBJ1-6

CDR3nt: TGTGCCAGCAGTTTACTAACAGGGGAGGCTCAGCCCCAGCATTTT
CDR3aa: CASSLLTGEAQPQHF
abundance: -
d_gene: TRBD1
v_gene: TRBV28
j_gene: TRBJ1-5

CDR3nt: TGCGCCAGCAGTGACCCGGGACTACATGGGTCCTACGAGCAGTACTTC
CDR3aa: CASSDPGLHGSYEQYF
abundance: -
d_gene: TRBD2
v_gene: TRBV10-1
j_gene: TRBJ2-7

CDR3nt: TGCAGCGCGACTAGCGGGATAAAAGAGCAGTACTTC
CDR3aa: CSATSGIKEQYF
abundance: -
d_gene: TRBD2
v_gene: TRBV29-1
j_gene: TRBJ2-7

CDR3nt: TGCGCCAGCAGCTCAGGGGTGGGAGGGAACACTGAAGCTTTCTTT
CDR3aa: CASSSGVGGNTEAFF
abundance: -
d_gene: -
v_gene: TRBV5-1
j_gene: TRBJ1-1

CDR3nt: TGTGCCAGCAGTTGGACAGGGGGCAGAGAGACCCAGTACTTC
CDR3aa: CASSWTGGRETQYF
abundance: -
d_gene: TRBD1
v_gene: TRBV6-5
j_gene: TRBJ2-5

CDR3nt: TGTGCCAGCAGCGACAGGGAAAGAGACACCGGGGAGCTGTTTTTT
CDR3aa: CASSDRERDTGELFF
abundance: -
d_gene: TRBD1
v_gene: TRBV7-9
j_gene: TRBJ2-2

CDR3nt: TGTGCCAGCAGCTTACAAGGAACTAGCGGTAACAATGAGCAGTTCTTC
CDR3aa: CASSLQGTSGNNEQFF
abundance: -
d_gene: TRBD2
v_gene: TRBV11-3
j_gene: TRBJ2-1